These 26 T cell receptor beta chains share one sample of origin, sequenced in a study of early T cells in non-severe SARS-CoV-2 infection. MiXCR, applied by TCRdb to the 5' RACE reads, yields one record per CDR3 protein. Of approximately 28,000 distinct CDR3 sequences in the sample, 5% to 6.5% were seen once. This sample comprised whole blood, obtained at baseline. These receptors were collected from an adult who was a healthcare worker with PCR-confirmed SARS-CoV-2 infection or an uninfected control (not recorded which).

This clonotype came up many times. DNA of the CDR3: TGTGCCAGCTCACCACTACCGTTTACTGAAGCTTTCTTT. It specifies CASSPLPFTEAFF. The genes are TRBV18 and TRBJ1-1; D remains ambiguous. V gave up 1 base and J gave up 5 bases, with 8 bases separating them. The CDR3 spans 13 residues. CDR1 is KGHSH, CDR2 LQKENI, per germline.

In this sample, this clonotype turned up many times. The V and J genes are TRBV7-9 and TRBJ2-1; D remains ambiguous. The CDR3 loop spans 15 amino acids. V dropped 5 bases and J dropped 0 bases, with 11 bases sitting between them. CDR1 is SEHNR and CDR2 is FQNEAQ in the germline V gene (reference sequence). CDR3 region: CASSPGGSSYNEQFF. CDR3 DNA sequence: TGTGCCAGCAGCCCCGGCGGTAGCTCCTACAATGAGCAGTTCTTC.

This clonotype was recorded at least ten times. CDR3 DNA: TGCAGTGCTAGAGCCCGGAGCTCCAAGGGAACCTACGAGCAGTACTTC. It codes for CSARARSSKGTYEQYF. The chain uses TRBV20-1 and TRBJ2-7; the D is unclear. Deletions cut 1 base from V and 2 bases from J, with 18 bases between. Germline-derived CDR1 and CDR2 are DFQATT and SNEGSKA (reference sequence). This CDR3 has 16 amino acids.

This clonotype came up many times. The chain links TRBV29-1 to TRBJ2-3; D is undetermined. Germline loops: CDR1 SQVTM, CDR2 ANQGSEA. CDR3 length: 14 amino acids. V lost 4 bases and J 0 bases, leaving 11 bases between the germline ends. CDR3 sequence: CSVVAGSSTDTQYF. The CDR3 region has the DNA TGCAGCGTTGTGGCAGGTTCGAGCACAGATACGCAGTATTTT.

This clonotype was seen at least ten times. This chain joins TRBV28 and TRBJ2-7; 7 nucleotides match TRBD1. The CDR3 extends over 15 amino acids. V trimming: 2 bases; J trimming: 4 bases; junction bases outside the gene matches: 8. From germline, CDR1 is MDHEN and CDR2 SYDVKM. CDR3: CASSLVSTGYYEQYF. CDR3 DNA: TGTGCCAGCAGTTTAGTCTCGACAGGGTATTACGAGCAGTACTTC.

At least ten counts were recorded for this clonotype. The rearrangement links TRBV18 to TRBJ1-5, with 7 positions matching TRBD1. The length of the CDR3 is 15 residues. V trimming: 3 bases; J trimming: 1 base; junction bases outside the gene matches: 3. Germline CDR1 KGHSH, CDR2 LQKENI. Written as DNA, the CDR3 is TGTGCCAGCTCACCGGACAGGAGCAGCAATCAGCCCCAGCATTTT. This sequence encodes CASSPDRSSNQPQHF.

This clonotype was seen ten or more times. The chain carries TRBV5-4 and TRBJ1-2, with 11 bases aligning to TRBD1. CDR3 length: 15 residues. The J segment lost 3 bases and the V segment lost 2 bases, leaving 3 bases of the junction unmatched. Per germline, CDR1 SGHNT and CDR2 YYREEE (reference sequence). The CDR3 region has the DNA TGTGCCAGCAGCTTTCCGGGACAGGGGGACTATGGCTACACCTTC. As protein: CASSFPGQGDYGYTF.

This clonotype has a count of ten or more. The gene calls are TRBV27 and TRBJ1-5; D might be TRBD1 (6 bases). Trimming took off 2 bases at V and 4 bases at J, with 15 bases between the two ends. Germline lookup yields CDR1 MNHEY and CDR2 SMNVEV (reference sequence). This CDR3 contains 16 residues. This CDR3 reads CASSLDFMDRNQPQHF. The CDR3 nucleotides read TGTGCCAGCAGTTTAGATTTTATGGACAGAAATCAGCCCCAGCATTTT.

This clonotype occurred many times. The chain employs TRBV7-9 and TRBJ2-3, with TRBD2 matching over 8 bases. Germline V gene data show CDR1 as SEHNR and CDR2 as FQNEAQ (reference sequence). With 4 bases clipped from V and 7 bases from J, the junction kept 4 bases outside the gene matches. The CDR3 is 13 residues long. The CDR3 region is CASSSGGANTQYF. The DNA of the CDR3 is TGTGCCAGCAGCTCCGGGGGGGCGAATACGCAGTATTTT.

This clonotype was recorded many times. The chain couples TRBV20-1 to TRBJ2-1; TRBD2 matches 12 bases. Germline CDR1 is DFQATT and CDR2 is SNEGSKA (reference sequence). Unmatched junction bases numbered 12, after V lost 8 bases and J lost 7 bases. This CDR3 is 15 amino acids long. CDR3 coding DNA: TGCAGTTTACTTGATACTAGCGGGAGGAGAAATGAGCAGTTCTTC. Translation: CSLLDTSGRRNEQFF.

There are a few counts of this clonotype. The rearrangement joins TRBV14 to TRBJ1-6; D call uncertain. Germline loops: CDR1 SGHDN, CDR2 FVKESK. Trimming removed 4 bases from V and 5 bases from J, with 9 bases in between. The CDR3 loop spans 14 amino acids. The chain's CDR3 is CASSLELNNSPLHF. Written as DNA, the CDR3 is TGTGCCAGCAGCCTTGAACTGAATAATTCACCCCTCCACTTT.

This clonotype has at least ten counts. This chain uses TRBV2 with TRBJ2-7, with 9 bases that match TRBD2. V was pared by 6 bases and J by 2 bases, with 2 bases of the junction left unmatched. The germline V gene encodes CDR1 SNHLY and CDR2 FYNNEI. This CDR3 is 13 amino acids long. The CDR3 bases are TGTGCCAGCAGGGCTAGCGGGACCTACGAGCAGTACTTC. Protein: CASRASGTYEQYF. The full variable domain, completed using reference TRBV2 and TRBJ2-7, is EPEVTQTPSHQVTQMGQEVILRCVPISNHLYFYWYRQILGQKVEFLVSFYNNEISEKSEIFDDQFSVERPDGSNFTLKIRSTKLEDSAMYFCASRASGTYEQYFGPGTRLTVT.

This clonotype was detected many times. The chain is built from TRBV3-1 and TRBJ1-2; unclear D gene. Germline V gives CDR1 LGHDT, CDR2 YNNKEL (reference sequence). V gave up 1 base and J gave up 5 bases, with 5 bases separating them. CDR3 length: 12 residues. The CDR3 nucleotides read TGTGCCAGCAGCCAAGGCAGGTATGGCTACACCTTC. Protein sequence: CASSQGRYGYTF.

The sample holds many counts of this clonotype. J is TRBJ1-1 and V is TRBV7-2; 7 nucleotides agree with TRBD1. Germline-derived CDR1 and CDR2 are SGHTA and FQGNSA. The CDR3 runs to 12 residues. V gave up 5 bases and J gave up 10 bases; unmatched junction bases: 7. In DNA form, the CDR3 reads TGTGCCAGCAGCGCCCCACAGGGGAGAGCTTTCTTT. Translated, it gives CASSAPQGRAFF. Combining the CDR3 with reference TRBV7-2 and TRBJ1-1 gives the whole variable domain GAGVSQSPSNKVTEKGKDVELRCDPISGHTALYWYRQSLGQGLEFLIYFQGNSAPDKSGLPSDRFSAERTGGSVSTLTIQRTQQEDSAVYLCASSAPQGRAFFGQGTRLTVV.

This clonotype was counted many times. The CDR3 spells CASSLVGGSIYGYTF. The DNA of the CDR3 is TGTGCCAGCAGCTTGGTGGGGGGTTCCATCTATGGCTACACCTTC. The chain joins TRBV5-4 to TRBJ1-2, with D possibly being TRBD1 (5 bases). V shed 0 bases and J shed 4 bases, with 13 bases lying between them. This CDR3 has 15 residues. Germline V CDR1 and CDR2: SGHNT, YYREEE (reference sequence).

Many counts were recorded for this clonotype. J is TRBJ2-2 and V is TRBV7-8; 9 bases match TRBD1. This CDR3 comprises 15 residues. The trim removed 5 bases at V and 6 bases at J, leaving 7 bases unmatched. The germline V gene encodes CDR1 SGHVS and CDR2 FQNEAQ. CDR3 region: CASSVRRDRAGELFF. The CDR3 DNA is TGTGCCAGCAGCGTAAGAAGGGACAGGGCCGGGGAGCTGTTTTTT.

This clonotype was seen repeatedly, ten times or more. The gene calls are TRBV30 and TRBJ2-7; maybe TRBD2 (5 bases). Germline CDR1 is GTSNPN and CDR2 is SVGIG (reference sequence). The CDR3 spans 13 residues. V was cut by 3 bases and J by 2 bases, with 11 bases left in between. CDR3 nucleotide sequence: TGTGCCTGGAGCGGGGAAGTGGCCTACGAGCAGTACTTC. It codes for CAWSGEVAYEQYF. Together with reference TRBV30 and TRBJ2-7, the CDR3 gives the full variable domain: SQTIHQWPATLVQPVGSPLSLECTVEGTSNPNLYWYRQAAGRGLQLLFYSVGIGQISSEVPQNLSASRPQDRQFILSSKKLLLSDSGFYLCAWSGEVAYEQYFGPGTRLTVT.

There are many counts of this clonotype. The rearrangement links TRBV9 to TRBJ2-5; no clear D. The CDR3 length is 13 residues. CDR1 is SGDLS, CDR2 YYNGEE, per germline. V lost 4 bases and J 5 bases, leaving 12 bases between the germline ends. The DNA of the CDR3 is TGTGCCAGCAGCTCTTCCTTTGCCGAGACCCAGTACTTC. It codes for CASSSSFAETQYF.

This chain's CDR3 is CASSYNGGAVNEQFF. The CDR3 coding sequence is TGTGCCAGCAGTTACAACGGGGGGGCCGTCAATGAGCAGTTCTTC. The rearrangement joins TRBV6-6 to TRBJ2-1, with 8 bases aligning to TRBD2. Losses at the gene ends were 2 bases for V and 6 bases for J; bases not matched to a gene: 6. The CDR3 is made up of 15 amino acids. Looked up from germline, CDR1 is MNHNY and CDR2 is SVGAGI (reference sequence).

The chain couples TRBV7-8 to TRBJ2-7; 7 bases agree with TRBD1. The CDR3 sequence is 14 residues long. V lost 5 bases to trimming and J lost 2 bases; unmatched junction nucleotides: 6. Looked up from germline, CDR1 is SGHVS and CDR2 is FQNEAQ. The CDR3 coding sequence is TGTGCCAGCAGCCCCCGGACAGGCCCCTACGAGCAGTACTTC. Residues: CASSPRTGPYEQYF.

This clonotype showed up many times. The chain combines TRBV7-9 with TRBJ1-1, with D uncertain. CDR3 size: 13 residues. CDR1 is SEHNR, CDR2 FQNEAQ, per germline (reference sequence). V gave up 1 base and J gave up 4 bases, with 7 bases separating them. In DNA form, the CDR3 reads TGTGCCAGCAGCTTAGATGCGGGCACTGAAGCTTTCTTT. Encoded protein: CASSLDAGTEAFF.

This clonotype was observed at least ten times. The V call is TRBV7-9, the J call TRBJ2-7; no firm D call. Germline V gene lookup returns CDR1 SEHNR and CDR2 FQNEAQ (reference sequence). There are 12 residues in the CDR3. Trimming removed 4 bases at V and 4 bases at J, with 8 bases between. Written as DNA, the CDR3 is TGTGCCAGCAGCTCTGGGTGGTACGAGCAGTACTTC. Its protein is CASSSGWYEQYF.

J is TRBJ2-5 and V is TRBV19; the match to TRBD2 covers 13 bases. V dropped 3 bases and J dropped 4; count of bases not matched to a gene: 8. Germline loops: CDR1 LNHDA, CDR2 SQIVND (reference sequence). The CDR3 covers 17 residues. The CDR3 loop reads CASSILGLAGRAETQYF. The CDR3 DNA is TGTGCCAGTAGTATTCTGGGACTAGCGGGGCGGGCAGAGACCCAGTACTTC.

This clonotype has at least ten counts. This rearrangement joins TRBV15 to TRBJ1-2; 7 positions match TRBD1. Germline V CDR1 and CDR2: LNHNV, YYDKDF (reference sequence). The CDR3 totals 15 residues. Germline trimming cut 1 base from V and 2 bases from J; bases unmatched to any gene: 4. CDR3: CATSRVKGANYGYTF. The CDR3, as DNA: TGTGCCACCAGCAGAGTCAAGGGGGCGAACTATGGCTACACCTTC.

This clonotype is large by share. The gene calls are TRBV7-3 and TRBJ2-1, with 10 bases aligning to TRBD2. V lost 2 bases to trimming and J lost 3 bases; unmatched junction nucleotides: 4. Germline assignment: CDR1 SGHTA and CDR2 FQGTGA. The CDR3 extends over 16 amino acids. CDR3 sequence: CASSLDVAGGYNEQFF. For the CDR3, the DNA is TGTGCCAGCAGCTTAGACGTAGCGGGGGGCTACAATGAGCAGTTCTTC.

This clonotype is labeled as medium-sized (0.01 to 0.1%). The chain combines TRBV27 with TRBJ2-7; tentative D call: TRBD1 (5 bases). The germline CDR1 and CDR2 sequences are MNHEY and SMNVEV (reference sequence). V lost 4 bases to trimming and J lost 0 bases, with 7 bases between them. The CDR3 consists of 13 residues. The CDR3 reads CASSSGFSYEQYF. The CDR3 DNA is TGTGCCAGCAGTTCAGGGTTCTCCTACGAGCAGTACTTC.